This T cell receptor (beta chain) was sequenced for a study of Graves' ophthalmopathy and Graves' hyperthyroidism. Beta-chain TCR CDR3 regions were amplified from RNA transcripts. HTBI primers primed a first-round RT-PCR, and a second-round multiplex PCR followed. Each CDR3 protein gets one entry after TCRdb re-called the multiplex PCR reads with MiXCR. The sample consists of hundreds of thousands of distinct CDR3 sequences, around 21% of them appearing once. Trimming removed 3 bases from V and 3 bases from J, with 8 bases in between. CDR1 LNHDA and CDR2 SQIVND come from the germline V gene (reference sequence). The CDR3 contains 13 residues.

This receptor was taken from a woman aged 18-30 years with stable Graves' hyperthyroidism. The chain uses TRBV19 and TRBJ1-2; D gene ambiguous. Specimen: peripheral blood. The CDR3 bases are TGTGCCAGTAGTATTTGGCGTTACTATGGCTACACCTTC. It yields the protein CASSIWRYYGYTF.